The 4 T cell receptor beta chains below were found in one sample sequenced in a study of blood T cells in healthy people across ages (dated by TCRdb to 2014 to 2015). Libraries were prepared through 5' RACE. The reads were generated on an Illumina HiSeq 2500. A second PCR of roughly 6 to 11 cycles was run with a J-beta primer mix and a sample-barcoded 5' primer. TCRdb ran its own pipeline on the public reads, namely fastp trimming at Q25 and MiXCR clone calling, and kept in-frame beta chains. CDR3 protein sequences are deduplicated, and each keeps its most common genes and DNA. In this sample the table shows roughly 1.7 million distinct CDR3 sequences, roughly 32% of which occur a single time. Together, the top ten hold around 11% of the sample. Material: blood. These receptors were obtained from a woman under 40 in good health.

This clonotype was seen many times. V and J are TRBV7-8 and TRBJ2-1, with 15 bases that match TRBD2. Germline V gene sequence: CDR1 SGHVS, CDR2 FQNEAQ. There are 16 residues in the CDR3. Unmatched junction bases numbered 3, after V lost 4 bases and J lost 5 bases. The CDR3: CASSYGTSGRHNEQFF. In DNA form, the CDR3 reads TGTGCCAGCAGCTACGGGACTAGCGGGAGGCACAATGAGCAGTTCTTC.

This clonotype was seen at least ten times. The gene calls are TRBV20-1 and TRBJ2-7; D tentatively reads TRBD1 or TRBD2 (6 bases each). Germline lookup yields CDR1 DFQATT and CDR2 SNEGSKA (reference sequence). Trimming removed 0 bases at V and 0 bases at J, with 12 bases between. The CDR3 has 15 residues. The CDR3 nucleotides read TGCAGTGCTAGAGACCCGGGGGCCCACTCCTACGAGCAGTACTTC. Protein product: CSARDPGAHSYEQYF.

The chain recombines TRBV6-5 with TRBJ2-1; 11 bases are shared with TRBD2. J was trimmed by 7 bases and V by 7 bases; bases with no gene match: 9. The V gene's germline CDR1 is MNHEY and CDR2 SVGAGI. CDR3 length equals 15 residues. The CDR3 DNA follows: TGTGCCAGCACCCGACTAGCGGGATCTTGGAATGAGCAGTTCTTC. This translates into CASTRLAGSWNEQFF.

The rearrangement joins TRBV6-2 or TRBV6-3 to TRBJ2-5, with D possibly being TRBD1 or TRBD2 (5 bases each). Per the germline V gene, CDR1 is MNHEY and CDR2 is SVGEGT. V lost 2 bases to trimming and J lost 5 bases, with 15 bases between them. The CDR3 sequence is 15 residues long. The CDR3 nucleotides read TGTGCCAGCAGTTACAACAGGCGGGTGAGGGAGACCCAGTACTTC. This translates into CASSYNRRVRETQYF.